The clone carrying this T cell receptor (beta chain) was seen a few times. Its antigen is still unknown. The entry originates in a study of T cells in Graves' hyperthyroidism and ophthalmopathy. RNA transcripts provided the source from which TCR beta CDR3 regions were amplified. Initially, a first-round RT-PCR of the TCR CDR3 employed the HTBI primer set. TCRdb passed the multiplex PCR reads through MiXCR, listing each CDR3 protein once. The sample lists some 500,000 distinct CDR3 sequences; approximately 15% were seen once. Trimming shortened V by 5 bases and J by 0 bases, and 11 bases separated the two germline ends. Germline CDR1 SEHNR, CDR2 FQNEAQ (reference sequence). There are 15 residues in the CDR3. General study findings and limits: Model-based prediction identified ophthalmopathy a median around 6.7 months prior to its onset. A 13 V-J model separated ophthalmopathy from stable hyperthyroidism.

Specimen: blood. The chain employs TRBV7-9 and TRBJ1-3; D ambiguous. The clonotype originates from a young woman with Graves' hyperthyroidism. CDR3 protein: CASSPSPSSGNTIYF. The CDR3 DNA reads TGTGCCAGCAGCCCTTCTCCTAGCTCTGGAAACACCATATATTTT.